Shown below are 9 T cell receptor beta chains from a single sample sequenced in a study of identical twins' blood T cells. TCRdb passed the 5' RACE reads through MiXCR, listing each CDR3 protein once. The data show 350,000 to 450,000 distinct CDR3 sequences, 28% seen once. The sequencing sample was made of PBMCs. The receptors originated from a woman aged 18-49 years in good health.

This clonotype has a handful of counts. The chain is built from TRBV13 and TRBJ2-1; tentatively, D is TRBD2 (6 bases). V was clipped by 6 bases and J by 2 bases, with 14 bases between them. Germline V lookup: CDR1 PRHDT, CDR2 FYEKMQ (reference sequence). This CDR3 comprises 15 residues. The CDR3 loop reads CASRPRGPTYNEQFF. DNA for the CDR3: TGTGCCAGCAGACCGCGGGGCCCTACCTACAATGAGCAGTTCTTC.

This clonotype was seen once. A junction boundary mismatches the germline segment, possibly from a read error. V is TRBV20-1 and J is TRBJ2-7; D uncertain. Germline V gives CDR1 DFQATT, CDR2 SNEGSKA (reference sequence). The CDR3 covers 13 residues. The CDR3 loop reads CSARDFRSREHYF. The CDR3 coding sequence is TGCAGTGCTAGAGATTTCCGGAGCCGCGAGCATTACTTC.

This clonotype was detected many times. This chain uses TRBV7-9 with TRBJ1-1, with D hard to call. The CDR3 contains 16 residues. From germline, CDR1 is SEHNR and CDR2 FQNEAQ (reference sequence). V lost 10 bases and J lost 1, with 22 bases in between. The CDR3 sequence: CAIRSAVGRSNTEAFF. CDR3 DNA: TGTGCCATCCGATCAGCCGTAGGACGGTCGAACACTGAAGCTTTCTTT.

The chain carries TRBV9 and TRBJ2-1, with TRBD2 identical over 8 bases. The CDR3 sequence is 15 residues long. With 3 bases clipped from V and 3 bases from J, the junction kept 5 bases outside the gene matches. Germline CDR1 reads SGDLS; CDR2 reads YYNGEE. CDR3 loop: CASSERGTFYNEQFF. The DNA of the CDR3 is TGTGCCAGCAGCGAGCGGGGGACCTTCTACAATGAGCAGTTCTTC.

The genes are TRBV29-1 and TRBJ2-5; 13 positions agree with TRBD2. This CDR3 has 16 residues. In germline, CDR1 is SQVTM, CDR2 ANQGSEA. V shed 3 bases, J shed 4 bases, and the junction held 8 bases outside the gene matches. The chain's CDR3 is CSVEGLAGMNTETQYF. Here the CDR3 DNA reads TGCAGCGTTGAGGGACTAGCGGGGATGAACACAGAGACCCAGTACTTC.

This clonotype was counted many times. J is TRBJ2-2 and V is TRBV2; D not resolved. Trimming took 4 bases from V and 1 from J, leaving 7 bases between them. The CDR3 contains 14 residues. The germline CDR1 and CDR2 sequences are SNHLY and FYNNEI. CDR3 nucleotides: TGTGCCAGCAGTGTACAAAAGAACACCGGGGAGCTGTTTTTT. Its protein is CASSVQKNTGELFF.

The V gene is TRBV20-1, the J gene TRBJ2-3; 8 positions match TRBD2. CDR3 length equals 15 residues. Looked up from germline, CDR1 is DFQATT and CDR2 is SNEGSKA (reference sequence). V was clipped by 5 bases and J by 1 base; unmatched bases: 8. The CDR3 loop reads CSARRLTSGTDTQYF. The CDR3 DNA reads TGCAGTGCTCGCCGCCTGACTAGCGGCACAGATACGCAGTATTTT.

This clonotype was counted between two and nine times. The CDR3 spells CSARRDSYTAFF. The CDR3 nucleotides are TGCAGTGCCCGGAGGGACTCATATACAGCTTTCTTT. This sequence joins TRBV20-1 and TRBJ1-1, with TRBD1 as a possible D gene (5 bases). V was cut by 6 bases and J by 10 bases, with 18 bases left in between. CDR1 and CDR2 (germline): DFQATT, SNEGSKA (reference sequence). CDR3 size: 12 residues.

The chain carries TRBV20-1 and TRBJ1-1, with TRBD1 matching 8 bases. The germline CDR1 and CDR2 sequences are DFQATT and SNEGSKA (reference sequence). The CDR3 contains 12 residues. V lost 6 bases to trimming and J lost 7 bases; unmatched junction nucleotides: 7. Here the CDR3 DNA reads TGCAGTGCCCTACCTGGACAGGGTGAAGCTTTCTTT. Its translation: CSALPGQGEAFF.